The clone carrying this T cell receptor (beta chain) was seen only a few times. Its antigen is unidentified. Profiles of TCR beta VDJ and CDR3 were generated from a genomic DNA template. TCRdb reprocessed the reads via MiXCR and lists one record per CDR3 protein. This sample has hundreds of thousands of distinct CDR3 sequences, with 55% to 60% found just once. This entry is derived from a study of CD8+CD57+ T cells in acquired aplastic anemia. Study context: The study obtained an average of around 3.4 ug of DNA from sorted CD4+ and CD8+ cells. Overall study results and limits: Comparison of patients with controls identified around 31 shared CD8+ CDR3 sequences.

V was pared by 9 bases and J by 6 bases, with 10 bases between. Per the germline V gene, CDR1 is KGHDR and CDR2 is SFDVKD. The CDR3 has 12 amino acids. Material: sorted CD4+, CD8+, or CD8+CD57+ T cells (not recorded which) from PBMCs. This TCR derives from a human donor with severe aplastic anemia or a healthy control (not recorded which). This chain joins TRBV24-1 and TRBJ2-2; no definite D call. The CDR3 loop reads CATGIWAGELFF. CDR3 nucleotide sequence: TGTGCCACCGGAATATGGGCCGGGGAGCTGTTTTTT.